A single sample is the source of the 7 T cell receptor beta chains below, sequenced in a study of blood T cell repertoires in COVID-19. Profiling relied on immunoSEQ multiplex PCR, and the TCRdb table lists in-frame clones only, not all of them. This table has approximately 300,000 clones, roughly 90% appearing once. Sequenced: PBMCs or T cells enriched from blood (not recorded which). The receptors shown here come from a woman aged 25 to 39 who had been exposed to COVID-19.

V gene TRBV18 combines with J gene TRBJ1-3; TRBD1 matches at 7 bases. This CDR3 is built from 15 residues. Looked up from germline, CDR1 is KGHSH and CDR2 is LQKENI. With 3 bases clipped from V and 3 bases from J, the junction kept 5 bases outside the gene matches. CDR3 sequence (DNA): TGTGCCAGCTCACCTGAGGGGGCTTATGGAAACACCATATATTTT. It encodes CASSPEGAYGNTIYF.

The gene calls are TRBV5-1 and TRBJ1-5; 7 bases map to TRBD1. After removal of 0 bases from V and 7 bases from J, the junction contained 4 bases not matched to a gene. The length of the CDR3 is 14 residues. The V gene's germline CDR1 is SGHRS and CDR2 YFSETQ. CDR3 sequence: CASSLESGGQPQHF. In DNA, the CDR3 is TGCGCCAGCAGCTTGGAATCAGGGGGACAGCCCCAGCATTTT.

The genes are TRBV5-6 and TRBJ2-2; 10 bases agree with TRBD2. Trimming cost V 4 bases and J 5 bases; bases outside gene matches: 8. CDR1 is SGHDT, CDR2 YYEEEE, per germline. The CDR3 is 16 residues long. In nucleotides, the CDR3 is TGTGCCAGCAGCCTGCTAGCGGGGGACTTAACCGGGGAGCTGTTTTTT. Protein product: CASSLLAGDLTGELFF.

The rearrangement joins TRBV7-2 to TRBJ2-3; D possibly corresponds to TRBD2 (6 bases). Trimming left V 3 bases short and J 5 bases short, with 12 bases between. The CDR3 contains 14 residues. Germline V lookup: CDR1 SGHTA, CDR2 FQGNSA. For the CDR3, the DNA is TGTGCCAGCAGCTTCAACCGGGGGAAAGATACGCAGTATTTT. This encodes CASSFNRGKDTQYF.

This rearrangement joins TRBV5-1 to TRBJ1-1; D unresolved. Trimming left V 4 bases short and J 6 bases short, with 10 bases between. The CDR3 runs 12 residues. Per the germline V gene, CDR1 is SGHRS and CDR2 is YFSETQ. CDR3 in DNA: TGCGCCAGCAGCGCCTCAGGCCCTGAAGCTTTCTTT. It specifies CASSASGPEAFF.

The chain couples TRBV5-5 to TRBJ1-2, with 8 bases aligning to TRBD1. After removal of 4 bases from V and 8 bases from J, the junction contained 7 bases not matched to a gene. Germline CDR1 reads SGHKS; CDR2 reads YYEKEE (reference sequence). The CDR3 spans 13 residues. The CDR3 region has the DNA TGTGCCAGCAGCCGCGGACAGGGAGAAGGCTACACCTTC. Protein sequence: CASSRGQGEGYTF.

The rearrangement joins TRBV7-9 to TRBJ2-7, with 8 nucleotides matching TRBD1. With V trimmed by 3 bases and J by 5 bases, 6 bases remained unmatched. The CDR3 covers 14 residues. CDR1 SEHNR and CDR2 FQNEAQ come from the germline V gene (reference sequence). CDR3 nucleotide sequence: TGTGCCAGCAGCTTCGACAGGGGTTACCACGAGCAGTACTTC. This translates into CASSFDRGYHEQYF.